This T cell receptor beta chain is drawn from a study of T cells after posttransplantation cyclophosphamide. TCRdb's table, derived via immunoSEQ multiplex PCR, lists solely in-frame clones and lacks some. The sample shows 8,000 to 10,000 clones, more than 70% of them seen only once. The germline V gene has CDR1 LGHNA and CDR2 YSLEER. Trimming pared 1 base from V and 2 bases from J, leaving 12 bases between. This CDR3 region has 15 residues. General observations from the study: Recipient CMV seropositivity and CMV reactivation strongly tracked TRB clonality. TRB overlap between skin or GI tissue T cells and blood was limited. Later post-transplant blood repertoires were often dominated by donor CD8+ memory clones.

This clone was seen only a few times. Its antigen is not known. Sampled 1 year posttransplant, controls received myeloablative marrow transplants, methotrexate and a calcineurin inhibitor. This chain connects TRBV4-3 to TRBJ2-7, with D possibly matching TRBD2 (5 bases). This TCR was recovered from a male patient aged 45-60 years who received an allogeneic stem cell transplant from an unrelated donor, was CMV-positive, and had chronic GVHD only. Some of the T cells may derive from the graft donor. The sample here was PBMCs, taken 430 to 450 days after allogeneic stem cell transplant with calcineurin inhibitor and methotrexate. The CDR3 here is CASSQAASRTYEQYF. CDR3 coding DNA: TGCGCCAGCAGCCAAGCCGCTAGCCGAACCTACGAGCAGTACTTC.